This entry features one T cell receptor (beta chain) sequence. Its target is unknown. With the read ending 3 residues before the CDR3 end, the germline J gene is used to fill in that end. Germline trimming cut 4 bases from V and 4 bases from J; bases unmatched to any gene: 5. CDR3 length: 15 residues. Germline V gene sequence: CDR1 MNHEY, CDR2 SVGEGT. Libraries were prepared by immunoSEQ multiplex PCR; TCRdb keeps only in-frame clonotypes and omits some of them. The sample contains around 16,000 clones, none occurring once; approximately 12% lies in the top ten. This entry belongs to a study of T cell clonality in common variable immunodeficiency. General study results and limits: Reportedly, TCR beta sequences from common variable immunodeficiency showed fewer deletions and N-nucleotide insertions.

J is TRBJ2-1 and V is TRBV6-2 or TRBV6-3; 9 bases are shared with TRBD1. Sequencing was performed on peripheral blood mononuclear cells. This receptor was taken from a human donor with common variable immunodeficiency. CDR3 DNA, as far as it was read: TGTGCCAGCAGTTCTACAGGGGGCTGGTACAATGAG. This gives the protein CASSSTGGWYNE. The whole CDR3 protein reads CASSSTGGWYNEQFF.